Presented here are 7 T cell receptor beta chains from one specimen sequenced in a study of cytomegalovirus exposure and HLA in healthy donors. 60 Vbeta and 13 Jbeta primers were used in PCR. Clones were read by immunoSEQ multiplex PCR, and TCRdb kept only the in-frame ones, dropping some. This table holds under 200,000 clones, 70% to 80% found once. The material sequenced was PBMCs. The receptors originated from a man aged 55 to 70 in good health and CMV-seronegative.

The genes are TRBV12-5 and TRBJ2-7; 7 nucleotides align to TRBD2. The CDR3 totals 13 residues. Per the germline V gene, CDR1 is LGHNT and CDR2 is FRNRAP. Unmatched junction bases numbered 1, after V lost 0 bases and J lost 5 bases. CDR3 DNA: TGTGCTAGTGGTTTGGTAGCGGGGCACGAGCAGTACTTC. This encodes CASGLVAGHEQYF.

The V and J genes are TRBV9 and TRBJ2-1, with 11 bases that match TRBD2. The CDR3 contains 19 residues. With 3 bases clipped from V and 0 bases from J, the junction kept 11 bases outside the gene matches. Germline V gives CDR1 SGDLS, CDR2 YYNGEE. This CDR3 is CASSGSGLADTSSYNEQFF. CDR3 nucleotide sequence: TGTGCCAGCAGCGGATCGGGACTAGCGGACACGAGCTCCTACAATGAGCAGTTCTTC. Variable domain in full (rest from reference TRBV9 and TRBJ2-1): DSGVTQTPKHLITATGQRVTLRCSPRSGDLSVYWYQQSLDQGLQFLIQYYNGEERAKGNILERFSAQQFPDLHSELNLSSLELGDSALYFCASSGSGLADTSSYNEQFFGPGTRLTVL.

V usage is TRBV21-1 and J usage is TRBJ1-2. TRBV21-1 is marked as a pseudogene. The CDR3 length is 15 residues. CDR3 bases: TGTGCCAGCAGCACGAAACAGGGAGGGGTTTATGGCTACACCTTC. Amino acids: CASSTKQGGVYGYTF.

This chain links TRBV19 with TRBJ2-5, with 7 nucleotides matching TRBD2. V shed 4 bases and J 10 bases; nucleotides not matched to a gene: 12. The CDR3 spans 14 residues. Germline CDR1 and CDR2: LNHDA and SQIVND (reference sequence). CDR3 loop: CASSSGGDPRDQYF. In DNA, the CDR3 is TGTGCCAGTAGTAGCGGGGGTGACCCACGAGACCAGTACTTC.

This chain uses TRBV5-1 with TRBJ2-3; TRBD2 matches at 14 bases. The CDR3 spans 17 residues. Germline V CDR1 and CDR2: SGHRS, YFSETQ. Germline trimming cut 1 base from V and 3 bases from J; bases unmatched to any gene: 4. CDR3 protein: CASSLRRLAGGTDTQYF. The CDR3 DNA follows: TGCGCCAGCAGCTTGCGGAGACTAGCGGGGGGGACAGATACGCAGTATTTT.

This chain uses TRBV6-6 with TRBJ1-2; TRBD1 matches 9 bases. CDR3 length: 14 amino acids. Trimming cost V 8 bases and J 8 bases; bases outside gene matches: 12. CDR1 is MNHNY, CDR2 SVGAGI, per germline (reference sequence). The CDR3, as DNA: TGTGCCAGCGACAGACAGGGGGGAGATTTGGGCTACACCTTC. This sequence encodes CASDRQGGDLGYTF.

This sequence joins TRBV15 and TRBJ1-4; 8 bases match TRBD1. Per the germline V gene, CDR1 is LNHNV and CDR2 is YYDKDF (reference sequence). This CDR3 has 20 amino acids. V was clipped by 5 bases and J by 4 bases; unmatched bases: 21. The CDR3 DNA reads TGTGCCACCAGCCCAAGATGGAGAGGGACAGGACGGATTTTTAATGAAAAACTGTTTTTT. It yields the protein CATSPRWRGTGRIFNEKLFF.